The entry that follows covers one T cell receptor beta chain sequence. Some clones are missing from TCRdb's copy, which holds only in-frame ones; the method was immunoSEQ multiplex PCR. Seen here are about 120,000 clones, about 85% observed once, and the top ten hold 12%. This sample was included in a study of blood T cell repertoires in COVID-19. Study overall: Italy, Spain and the United States were the sources of the convalescent and acute COVID-19 samples. In each case, the material was cDNA or gDNA derived from T cells, B-cell-depleted T cells, or PBMCs.

J was trimmed by 2 bases and V by 3 bases; bases with no gene match: 3. Per the germline V gene, CDR1 is SGHRS and CDR2 is YFSETQ. This CDR3 has 15 residues. The specimen was peripheral blood. The rearrangement joins TRBV5-1 to TRBJ2-5; 11 bases align to TRBD2. The clonotype comes from a man aged 60 to 69 with acute or convalescent COVID-19. The CDR3 DNA follows: TGCGCCAGCAGCTGGGGGACTAGCGGACAAGAGACCCAGTACTTC. Translation gives CASSWGTSGQETQYF.